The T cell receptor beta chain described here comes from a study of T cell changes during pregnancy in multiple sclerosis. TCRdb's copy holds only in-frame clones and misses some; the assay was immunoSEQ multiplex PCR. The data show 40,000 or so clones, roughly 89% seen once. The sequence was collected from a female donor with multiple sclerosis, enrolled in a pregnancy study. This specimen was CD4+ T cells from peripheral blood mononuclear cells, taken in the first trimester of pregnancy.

The CDR3 sequence is CASSSYRSVGTDTQYF. The DNA of the CDR3 is TGTGCCAGCAGTTCCTACAGGTCCGTGGGCACAGATACGCAGTATTTT. This chain connects TRBV6-5 to TRBJ2-3; perhaps TRBD1 as D (5 bases). V was trimmed by 4 bases and J by 1 base, leaving 15 bases between them. Germline V CDR1 and CDR2: MNHEY, SVGAGI. The CDR3 sequence is 16 residues long.